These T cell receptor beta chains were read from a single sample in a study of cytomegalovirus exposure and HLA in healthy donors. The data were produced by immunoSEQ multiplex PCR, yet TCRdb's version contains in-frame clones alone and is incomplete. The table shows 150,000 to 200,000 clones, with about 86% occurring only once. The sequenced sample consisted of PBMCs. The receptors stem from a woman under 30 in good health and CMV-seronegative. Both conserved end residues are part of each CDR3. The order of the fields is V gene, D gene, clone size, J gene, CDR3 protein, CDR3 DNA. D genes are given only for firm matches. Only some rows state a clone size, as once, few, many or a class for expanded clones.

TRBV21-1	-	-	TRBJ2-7	CASSIKGPRIDSYEQYF	TGTGCCAGCAGTATTAAGGGGCCCCGCATTGACTCCTACGAGCAGTACTTC
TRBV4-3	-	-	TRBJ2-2	CASSQGAWERGLTGELFF	TGCGCCAGCAGCCAAGGGGCCTGGGAGAGAGGCTTGACCGGGGAGCTGTTTTTT
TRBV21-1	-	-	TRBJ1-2	CASSVRDSLTNYGYTF	TGTGCCAGCAGCGTCCGGGACAGTCTCACTAACTATGGCTACACCTTC
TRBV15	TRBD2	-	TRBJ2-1	CATSRDLGLAGYNEQFF	TGTGCCACCAGCAGAGACCTAGGACTAGCTGGGTACAATGAGCAGTTCTTC
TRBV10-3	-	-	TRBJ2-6	CAIGDSFSGANVLTF	TGTGCCATCGGGGACTCCTTCTCTGGGGCCAACGTCCTGACTTTC
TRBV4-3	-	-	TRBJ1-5	CASSQDRAQPQHF	TGCGCCAGCAGCCAAGACAGGGCCCAGCCCCAGCATTTT
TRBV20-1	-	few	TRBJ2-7	CSARSSYEQYF	TGCAGTGCTAGGAGCTCCTACGAGCAGTACTTC
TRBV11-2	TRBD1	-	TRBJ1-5	CASQQGADQPQHF	TGTGCCAGTCAACAGGGGGCGGATCAGCCCCAGCATTTT
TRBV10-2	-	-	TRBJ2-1	CASTPLMDSHEQFF	TGCGCCAGTACACCTCTTATGGACAGCCATGAGCAGTTCTTC
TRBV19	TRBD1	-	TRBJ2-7	CASSTGTVPYEQYF	TGTGCCAGTAGCACCGGGACAGTGCCCTACGAGCAGTACTTC
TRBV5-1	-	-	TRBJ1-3	CASSEENRGNTIYF	TGCGCCAGCAGCGAGGAGAATCGTGGAAACACCATATATTTT
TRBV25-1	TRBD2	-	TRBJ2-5	CASSGRLAGGQQTQYF	TGTGCCAGCAGTGGTCGACTAGCGGGGGGGCAACAGACCCAGTACTTC
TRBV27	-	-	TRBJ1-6	CASSLRGGNSPLHF	TGTGCCAGCAGTTTAAGGGGAGGGAATTCACCCCTCCACTTT
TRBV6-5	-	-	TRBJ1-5	CASSPGGAQPQHF	TGTGCCAGCAGCCCTGGGGGGGCTCAGCCCCAGCATTTT
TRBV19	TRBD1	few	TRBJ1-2	CASSTRGLQEGYTF	TGTGCCAGTAGTACCAGGGGGCTGCAGGAAGGCTACACCTTC
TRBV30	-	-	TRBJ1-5	CAWKGGASNQPQHF	TGTGCCTGGAAGGGGGGGGCGAGCAATCAGCCCCAGCATTTT
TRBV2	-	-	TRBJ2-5	CASSEEEETQYF	TGTGCCAGCAGTGAGGAGGAAGAGACCCAGTACTTC
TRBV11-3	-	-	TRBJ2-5	CASSLRQGETQYF	TGTGCCAGCAGCTTGCGGCAGGGAGAGACCCAGTACTTC
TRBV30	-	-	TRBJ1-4	CAWSGGGTVGKLFF	TGTGCCTGGAGTGGGGGGGGAACAGTTGGGAAACTGTTTTTT
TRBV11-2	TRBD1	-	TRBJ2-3	CANSRDRGDTQYF	TGTGCCAACAGCCGGGACAGGGGAGATACGCAGTATTTT
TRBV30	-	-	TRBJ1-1	CAWSIRWGAEAFF	TGTGCCTGGAGTATACGGTGGGGGGCTGAAGCTTTCTTT
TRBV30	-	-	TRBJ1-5	CAWSQIGNQPQHF	TGTGCCTGGAGCCAGATTGGCAATCAGCCCCAGCATTTT
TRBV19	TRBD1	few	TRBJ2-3	CAISTGDDTDTQYF	TGTGCCATCTCGACAGGGGACGACACAGATACGCAGTATTTT
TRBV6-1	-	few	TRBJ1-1	CASRLPRGTEAFF	TGTGCCAGCAGGCTTCCCAGGGGCACTGAAGCTTTCTTT
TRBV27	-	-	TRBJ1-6	CASSFGGYSPLHF	TGTGCCAGCAGTTTCGGAGGGTATTCACCCCTCCACTTT
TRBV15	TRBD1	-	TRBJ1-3	CATSRYRGSGNTIYF	TGTGCCACCAGCAGGTACAGGGGCTCTGGAAACACCATATATTTT
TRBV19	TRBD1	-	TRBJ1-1	CASSWTGEEAFF	TGTGCCAGTAGTTGGACAGGGGAAGAAGCTTTCTTT
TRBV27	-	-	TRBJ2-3	CASRTRPLSGQSSGLGTDTQYF	TGTGCCAGCAGAACAAGGCCCTTATCGGGACAAAGCAGCGGCCTTGGCACAGATACGCAGTATTTT
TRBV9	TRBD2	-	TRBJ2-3	CASSVGTSGSTDTQYF	TGTGCCAGCAGTGTCGGGACTAGCGGGAGCACAGATACGCAGTATTTT
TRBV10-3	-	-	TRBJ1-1	CAISEQNTEAFF	TGTGCCATCAGTGAACAGAACACTGAAGCTTTCTTT
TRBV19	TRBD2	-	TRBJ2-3	CASSISSGSGDTQYF	TGTGCCAGTAGTATCTCTAGCGGGAGCGGAGATACGCAGTATTTT
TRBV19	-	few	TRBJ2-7	CASSFHSYEQYF	TGTGCCAGTAGTTTCCACAGCTACGAGCAGTACTTC
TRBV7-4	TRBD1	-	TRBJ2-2	CASSPRTGTGELFF	TGTGCCAGCAGCCCAAGGACAGGGACCGGGGAGCTGTTTTTT
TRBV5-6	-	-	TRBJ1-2	CASSLDSVGNYTF	TGTGCCAGCAGCTTGGATAGCGTAGGGAACTACACCTTC
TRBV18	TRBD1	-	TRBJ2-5	CASSRNFGTVYQETQYF	TGTGCCAGCTCACGCAATTTCGGGACAGTGTACCAAGAGACCCAGTACTTC
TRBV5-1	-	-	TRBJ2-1	CASSLGVPPGGEQFF	TGCGCCAGCAGCTTGGGGGTCCCTCCCGGCGGTGAGCAGTTCTTC
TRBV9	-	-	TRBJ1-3	CASSPGGNTIYF	TGTGCCAGCTCACCGGGTGGAAACACCATATATTTT
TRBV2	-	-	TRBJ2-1	CASTVEREQFF	TGTGCCAGCACCGTGGAGCGTGAGCAGTTCTTC
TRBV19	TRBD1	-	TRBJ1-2	CASSTSGTGNSGYTF	TGTGCCAGTAGTACCTCCGGGACAGGGAATAGTGGCTACACCTTC
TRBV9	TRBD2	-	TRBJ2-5	CASSVAGGLETQYF	TGTGCCAGCAGCGTAGCGGGGGGGCTGGAGACCCAGTACTTC
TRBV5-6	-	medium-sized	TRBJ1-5	CASSSSGFNQPQHF	TGTGCCAGCAGCTCCTCAGGGTTCAATCAGCCCCAGCATTTT
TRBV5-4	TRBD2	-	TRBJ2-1	CASSRTSGGTSNEQFF	TGTGCCAGCAGCCGCACTAGCGGGGGGACTTCCAATGAGCAGTTCTTC
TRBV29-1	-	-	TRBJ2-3	CSVGEFGTQYF	TGCAGCGTTGGTGAATTCGGTACGCAGTATTTT
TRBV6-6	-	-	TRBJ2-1	CASSYFRGNEQFF	TGTGCCAGCAGTTACTTCCGGGGAAATGAGCAGTTCTTC
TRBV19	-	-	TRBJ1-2	CASSIGREADGYTF	TGTGCCAGTAGTATCGGCAGGGAAGCAGATGGCTACACCTTC
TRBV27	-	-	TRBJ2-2	CASSLTRRIGELFF	TGTGCCAGCAGTTTAACCAGGCGCATCGGGGAGCTGTTTTTT
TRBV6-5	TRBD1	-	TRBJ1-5	CASSSGQNNQPQHF	TGTGCCAGCAGTTCGGGACAGAACAATCAGCCCCAGCATTTT
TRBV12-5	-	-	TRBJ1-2	CASGPPRTGGYTF	TGTGCTAGTGGTCCACCTCGAACTGGTGGCTACACCTTC
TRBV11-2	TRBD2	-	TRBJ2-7	CASSYTSGSYEQYF	TGTGCCAGCAGCTATACTAGCGGATCCTACGAGCAGTACTTC
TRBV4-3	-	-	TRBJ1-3	CASSQDRSMGGNTIYF	TGCGCCAGCAGCCAAGATCGTTCGATGGGGGGTAACACCATATATTTT
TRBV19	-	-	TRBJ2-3	CASSPSGGPIDTQYF	TGTGCCAGTAGTCCAAGTGGGGGCCCAATAGATACGCAGTATTTT
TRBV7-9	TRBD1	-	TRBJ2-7	CASTPWTGAYEQYF	TGTGCCAGCACCCCATGGACAGGGGCCTACGAGCAGTACTTC
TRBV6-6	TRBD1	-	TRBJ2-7	CASSRTGVEQYF	TGTGCCAGCAGTAGGACAGGGGTCGAGCAGTACTTC
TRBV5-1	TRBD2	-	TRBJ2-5	CASTARYLSGSLGETQYF	TGCGCCAGCACCGCCCGCTACCTTAGCGGGAGTTTGGGAGAGACCCAGTACTTC
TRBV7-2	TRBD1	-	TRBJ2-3	CASSLGGTGADTQYF	TGTGCCAGCAGCTTAGGCGGGACAGGAGCAGATACGCAGTATTTT
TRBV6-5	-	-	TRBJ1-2	CASSYRAGDYGYTF	TGTGCCAGCAGTTACAGGGCAGGGGACTATGGCTACACCTTC
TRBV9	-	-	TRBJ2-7	CASSSRAGASYEQYF	TGTGCCAGCAGCTCCCGCGCAGGGGCCTCCTACGAGCAGTACTTC
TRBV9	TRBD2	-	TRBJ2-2	CASRAGTSTGELFF	TGTGCCAGCAGGGCCGGGACTAGCACCGGGGAGCTGTTTTTT
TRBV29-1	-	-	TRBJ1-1	CSVGASPSNTEAFF	TGCAGCGTGGGGGCGAGTCCTTCGAACACTGAAGCTTTCTTT